This T cell receptor (beta chain) comes out of a study of cytomegalovirus exposure and HLA in healthy donors (dated by TCRdb to 2015 to 2018). About the study as a whole: In an earlier analysis of approximately 500 of the donors, 276 Gb of sequence data and just under 120 million unique TCR beta sequences from 180 million or so T cells were reported. Using immunosequencing, the study profiled T cell repertoires from 640 or so subjects and related those repertoires to cytomegalovirus serostatus. The study was designed to test whether signatures of past pathogen exposure could be identified by cataloging public T cell receptors. Among about 370 genotyped donors of the cohort, an average of approximately 240,000 unique TCR beta nucleotide sequences was sequenced per donor, of which 15% to 20% were non-productive. In addition to the first cohort of about 650 subjects, a separate validation cohort of over 90 different subjects was used. An early release that covered 500 to 800 HLA-typed donors contained around 300 gigabases of sequencing data and 85 million to 100 million unique TCR sequences. Rather than using new phenotypic data, the later analysis identified candidate immune exposures from TCR beta sequences and from how often those sequences occurred across donors. Every discovery cohort repertoire had been produced on one sequencing platform. The genetic ancestry cluster associated with self-reported Caucasian donors included approximately 85% of the roughly 410 genotyped donors. The number of typed donors differed by locus: about 629-640 for A, B, C, DRB1 and DQB1; approximately 540 for DQA1; around 580 for DPA1; and 400 to 480 for DPB1. High-throughput TCR immunosequencing, statistical association of individual TCRs with disease status, and machine learning were combined to predict cytomegalovirus infection status. Alongside the repertoire data, information on donor age, sex, ethnicity and CMV serostatus was compiled. A later genetic analysis took genome-wide SNP genotypes for about three fifths of the 666 donors and used that subset as a discovery cohort. In an earlier analysis of roughly 600 of the donors, high-throughput TCR beta sequencing was used to judge whether each TCR beta V gene segment behaved as functional or pseudogenic. HLA typing covered class I and class II loci at four-digit resolution. About five DR-DQ haplotypes were treated as single units for association and clustering because of strong linkage in the cohort. To study patterns of TCR occurrence, a later analysis re-analyzed previously published TCR beta repertoires from several hundred donors and added high-resolution HLA genotyping.

The cohort consisted of approximately 670 healthy bone marrow donors. All cohort members were sampled while nominally healthy, although unrecorded immune exposures were likely present. The donor was CMV seronegative and belonged to the group of 350 or so seronegative cohort members. Every donor gave a peripheral blood sample, and the peripheral blood mononuclear cells from that sample were used for TCR beta sequencing. Genomic DNA extraction from the blood cell samples was performed with the Qiagen DNeasy Blood Extraction Kit. The library was generated by the immunoSEQ multiplex PCR assay. A mixture of 60 forward primers for TCR Vbeta segments and 13 reverse primers for TCR Jbeta segments was used in the multiplex PCR. Amplification of the CDR3 region of rearranged TCR beta genes was performed with a multiplex PCR assay on genomic DNA. Amplified TCR beta libraries were sequenced as 87-base-pair reads on the Illumina HiSeq System. As for how the authors treated the data: A later analysis counted approximately 76 million unique TCR beta chains across the 650 to 800 repertoires, and 10 million to 12 million of these chains were shared by at least two donors. Raw reads were error-corrected and collapsed into unique sequences with a nearest-neighbor algorithm that merged closely related sequences to remove PCR and sequencing errors. V, D and J gene segments were assigned by aligning CDR3 sequences to IMGT reference sequences. For a sequence to be retained, a match of at least six nucleotides was required to both a V gene segment and a J gene segment. A rearrangement counted as productive if the CDR3 had no stop codons and remained in frame with V and J, and every other rearrangement counted as non-productive. CDR3 was defined according to IMGT convention as the region running from the second conserved V-encoded cysteine to the conserved J-encoded phenylalanine. In an earlier analysis of more than 550 of the donors, sequences lacking an unambiguous match to a single V gene segment were excluded. In an earlier analysis of roughly 500 of the donors, V segments were called functional above 56.7% productive rearrangements and were called segregating when the between-donor standard deviation exceeded 5%. A statistical classification framework was built for diagnosing cytomegalovirus status from the catalog of TCR beta chain sequences. In a later analysis, V and J genes were assigned by comparing TCR nucleotide sequences against IMGT/GENE-DB human TR gene sequences. Using the TCRdist pipeline, a later analysis assigned CDR3 sequences along with most-parsimonious VDJ recombination scenarios. In a later analysis, every TCR beta chain was defined by the combination of its CDR3 amino acid sequence and its V-gene family, and reads without a unique V-gene family were dropped. A later analysis removed nearly 600 highly shared, low-generation-probability nucleotide sequences to deal with suspected cross-contamination and a sequencing artifact. For each public chain, a later analysis derived a clonal expansion index from normalized ranks of inferred template counts within each repertoire. Generation probabilities in a later analysis came from a VDJ recombination model fitted to out-of-frame rearrangements, and those results were checked against IGoR. Hypergeometric tests were used in a later analysis to score TCR-TCR, TCR-HLA and TCR-CMV co-occurrence, with a repertoire-size bias correction applied to the TCR pairs. To estimate false discovery rates, a later analysis permuted the HLA or CMV assignments 20 times. In a later analysis, co-occurring TCRs were grouped with DBSCAN, and TCRdist sequence similarity was added when clustering was performed within HLA-allele-positive subsets. Repertoires with fewer than 30,000 or more than 120,000 public chains were left out of co-occurrence clustering, as were four to six repertoires with anomalous nucleotide sharing. TCRdb's version of the immuneACCESS table is confined to in-frame rearrangements and falls short of the full clone set. An unresolved V gene accounts for under half of the shortfall where checked; the remainder is of unknown origin. V, J and clone size were drawn from that table, and D and trimming were deduced from the DNA. The sample data list under 200,000 clones, and 75% to 90% of these were observed just once. Around 0.3% of the sample goes to the ten largest clones.

V is reduced by 0 bases and J by 5 bases, leaving a spacing of 16 bases between them. From its cysteine to its phenylalanine, the CDR3 spans 16 amino acids. The retained sequence is limited to the CDR3, 48 bases, with the frame set at the first base. In the germline V gene, CDR1 corresponds to SGHAT and CDR2 to FQNNGV. Study-wide conclusions, independent of this receptor: Across donors, most TCR sequences were observed very rarely, whereas some public TCRs were present in many individuals. In a later analysis, the rate of TCR association differed among HLA loci, with DRB1 alleles having the most associated TCRs and HLA-C alleles having the fewest. The only immune exposure information available for the cohort was CMV serostatus. When HLA alleles, especially DR and DQ, strongly co-occurred, TCR associations were difficult to assign to individual alleles. HLA typing was unavailable for some donors at each locus, so association tests used only the typed subset. Presence/absence analyses assumed roughly uniform sequencing depth across donors, an assumption that may not hold. In a later analysis, several top co-occurrence clusters were reported to appear linked to parvovirus B19, influenza, CMV and Epstein-Barr virus. In a later analysis, HLA-associated TCR beta chains showed more clonal expansion and lower generation probabilities than non-associated chains that were equally common. A later analysis found that most CMV-associated TCR beta chains appeared HLA-restricted, with HLA associations seemingly driven largely by CMV exposure. Some IMGT-functional V segments, including TRBV6-2 and TRBV6-3, could not be distinguished by the 87-base-pair reads and were therefore excluded. Linkage disequilibrium might explain the correlated functional status among segregating V segments, but an unknown experimental factor could not be ruled out. In a later genetic analysis, fewer N-insertions in productive TCRs were reported among donors in an Asian-associated ancestry cluster than the approximately 670-donor mean. Only TCR beta chains were sequenced in this cohort, and the absence of alpha or paired-chain data limited detectable features. The authors suggested that the approach could potentially be extended to other disease states and immunological phenotypes. In a later genetic analysis, a missense DCLRE1C variant was associated with V-gene and J-gene trimming of TCR beta chains, and the association was replicated in an independent cohort. In both the original and validation cohorts, the classifier was reported to diagnose cytomegalovirus status with high specificity and sensitivity. A further reported finding was that TCR beta sequences accurately predicted the HLA-A and HLA-B alleles for most subjects in the first cohort. A group of highly shared sequence variants was considered likely to be a technical artifact of the sequencing pipeline. A few of the identified cytomegalovirus-associated TCR beta chains were confirmed in vitro to be specific for cytomegalovirus antigens. A total of 150 or so TCR beta chains were listed by the study as associated with cytomegalovirus. The earlier analysis of 587 of the donors excluded seventeen rarely observed V segments, including chromosome 9 orphons, because counts were too low. A later analysis associated 15,000 or so TCR beta sequences with specific HLA alleles at a false discovery rate of 0.05. In an earlier analysis of more than 450 of the donors, most TCR beta V segments were observed in productive rearrangements about 87% or about 30% of the time, broadly matching IMGT annotations.

This clone was picked up a small number of times. This clone's antigen is unknown. No quality values exist for individual bases; no much larger clone is one base distant. The chain employs TRBV11-2 and TRBJ2-5; possibly the D gene is TRBD2, per 6 matching bases. The sample consisted of PBMCs. The source is a woman in her 30s in good health and CMV-seronegative. The DNA sequence is given as TGTGCCAGCAGCTTAGACGGGACGGGAGCAATGGAGACCCAGTACTTC. This yields the protein CASSLDGTGAMETQYF.